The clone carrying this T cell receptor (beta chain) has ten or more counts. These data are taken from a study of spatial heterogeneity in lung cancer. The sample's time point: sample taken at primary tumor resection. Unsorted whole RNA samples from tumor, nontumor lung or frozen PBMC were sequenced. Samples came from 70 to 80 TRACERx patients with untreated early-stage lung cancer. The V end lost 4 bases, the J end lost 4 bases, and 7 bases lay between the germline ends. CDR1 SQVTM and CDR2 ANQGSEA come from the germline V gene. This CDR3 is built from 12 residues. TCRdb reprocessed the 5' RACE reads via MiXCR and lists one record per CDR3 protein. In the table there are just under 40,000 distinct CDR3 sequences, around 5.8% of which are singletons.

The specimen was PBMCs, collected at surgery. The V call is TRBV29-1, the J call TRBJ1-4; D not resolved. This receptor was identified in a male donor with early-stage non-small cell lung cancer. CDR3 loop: CSVGKGNEKLFF. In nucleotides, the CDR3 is TGCAGCGTTGGAAAGGGTAATGAAAAACTGTTTTTT.